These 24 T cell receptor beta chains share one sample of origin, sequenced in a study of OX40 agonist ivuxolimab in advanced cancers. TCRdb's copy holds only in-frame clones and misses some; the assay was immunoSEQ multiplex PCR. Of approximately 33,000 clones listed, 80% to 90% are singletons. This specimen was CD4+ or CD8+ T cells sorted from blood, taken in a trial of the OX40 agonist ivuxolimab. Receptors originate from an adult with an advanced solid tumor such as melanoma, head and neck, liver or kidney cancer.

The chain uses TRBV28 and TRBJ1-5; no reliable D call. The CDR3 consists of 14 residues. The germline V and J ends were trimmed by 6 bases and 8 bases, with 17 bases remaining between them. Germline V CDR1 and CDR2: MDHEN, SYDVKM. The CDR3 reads CASSPVGDIEPQHF. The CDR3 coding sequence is TGTGCCAGCAGCCCCGTTGGAGACATTGAGCCCCAGCATTTT.

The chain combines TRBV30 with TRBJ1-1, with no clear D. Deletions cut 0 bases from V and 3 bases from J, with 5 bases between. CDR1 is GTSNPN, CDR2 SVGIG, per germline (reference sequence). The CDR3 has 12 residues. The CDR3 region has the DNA TGTGCCTGGAGTGTATCGGACACTGAAGCTTTCTTT. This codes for CAWSVSDTEAFF.

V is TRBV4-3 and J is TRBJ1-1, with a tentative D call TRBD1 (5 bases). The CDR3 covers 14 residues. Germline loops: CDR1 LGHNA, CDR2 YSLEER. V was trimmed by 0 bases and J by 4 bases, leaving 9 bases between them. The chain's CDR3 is CASSQDNGGTEAFF. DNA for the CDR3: TGCGCCAGCAGCCAAGATAACGGGGGCACTGAAGCTTTCTTT.

CDR3 sequence reads: CASSVAASGPGDTQYF. The CDR3 nucleotides read TGTGCCAGCAGCGTAGCAGCTAGCGGGCCGGGCGATACGCAGTATTTT. The rearrangement uses TRBV9 and TRBJ2-3; the match to TRBD2 covers 8 bases. The CDR3 has 16 amino acids. J lost 6 bases, V lost 0 bases, and 9 bases had no gene match. CDR1 and CDR2 from the germline V gene are SGDLS and YYNGEE.

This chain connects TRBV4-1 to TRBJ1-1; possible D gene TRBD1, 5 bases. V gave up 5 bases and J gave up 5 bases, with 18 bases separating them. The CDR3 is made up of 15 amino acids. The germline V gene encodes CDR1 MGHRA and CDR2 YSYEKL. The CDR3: CASSWRDLANTEAFF. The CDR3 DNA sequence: TGCGCCAGCAGCTGGAGGGACCTAGCAAATACTGAAGCTTTCTTT.

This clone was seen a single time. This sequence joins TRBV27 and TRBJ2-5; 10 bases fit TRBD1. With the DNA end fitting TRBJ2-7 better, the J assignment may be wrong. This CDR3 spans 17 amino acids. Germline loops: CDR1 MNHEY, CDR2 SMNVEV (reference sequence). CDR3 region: CASSFARGTGDSYEQYF. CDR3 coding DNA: TGTGCCAGCAGTTTCGCCCGTGGGACAGGGGATTCCTACGAGCAGTACTTC.

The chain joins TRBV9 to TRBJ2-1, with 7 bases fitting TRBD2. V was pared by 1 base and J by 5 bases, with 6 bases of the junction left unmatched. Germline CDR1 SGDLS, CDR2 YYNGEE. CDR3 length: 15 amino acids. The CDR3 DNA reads TGTGCCAGCAGCGTACGACTAGCAGAAAACAATGAGCAGTTCTTC. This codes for CASSVRLAENNEQFF. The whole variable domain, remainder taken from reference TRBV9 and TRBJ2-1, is DSGVTQTPKHLITATGQRVTLRCSPRSGDLSVYWYQQSLDQGLQFLIQYYNGEERAKGNILERFSAQQFPDLHSELNLSSLELGDSALYFCASSVRLAENNEQFFGPGTRLTVL.

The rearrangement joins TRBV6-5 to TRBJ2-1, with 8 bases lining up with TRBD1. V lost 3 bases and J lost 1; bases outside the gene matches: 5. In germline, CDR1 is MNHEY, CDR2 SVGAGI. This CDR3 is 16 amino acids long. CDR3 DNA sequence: TGTGCCAGCAGTTATTACAGGGGGAAGTCCTACAATGAGCAGTTCTTC. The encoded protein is CASSYYRGKSYNEQFF.

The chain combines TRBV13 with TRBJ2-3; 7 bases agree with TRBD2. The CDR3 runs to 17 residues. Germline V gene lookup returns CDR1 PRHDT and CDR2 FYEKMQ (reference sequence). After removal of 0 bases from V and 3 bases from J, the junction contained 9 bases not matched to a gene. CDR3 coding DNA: TGTGCCAGCAGCTTAGGCCGACTAGCTGTGAGTACAGATACGCAGTATTTT. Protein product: CASSLGRLAVSTDTQYF.

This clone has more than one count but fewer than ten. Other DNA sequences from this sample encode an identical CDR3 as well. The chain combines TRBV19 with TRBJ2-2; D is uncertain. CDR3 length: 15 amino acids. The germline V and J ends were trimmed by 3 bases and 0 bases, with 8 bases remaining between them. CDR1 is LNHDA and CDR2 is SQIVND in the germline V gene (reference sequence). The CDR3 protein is CASSIYFTNTGELFF. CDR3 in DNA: TGTGCCAGTAGTATTTACTTCACGAACACCGGGGAGCTGTTTTTT.

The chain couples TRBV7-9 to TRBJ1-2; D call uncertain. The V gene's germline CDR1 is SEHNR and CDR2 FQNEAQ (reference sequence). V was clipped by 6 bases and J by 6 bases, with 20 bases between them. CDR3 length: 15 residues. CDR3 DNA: TGTGCCAGCAGTCTACCCGGTCGCCAGACGAATGGCTACACCTTC. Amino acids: CASSLPGRQTNGYTF.

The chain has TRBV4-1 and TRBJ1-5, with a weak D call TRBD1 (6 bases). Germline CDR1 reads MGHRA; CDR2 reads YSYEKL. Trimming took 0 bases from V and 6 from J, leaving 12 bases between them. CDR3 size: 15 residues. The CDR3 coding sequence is TGCGCCAGCAGCCAAGAGGGGGCAGTGTCTCAGCCCCAGCATTTT. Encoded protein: CASSQEGAVSQPQHF.

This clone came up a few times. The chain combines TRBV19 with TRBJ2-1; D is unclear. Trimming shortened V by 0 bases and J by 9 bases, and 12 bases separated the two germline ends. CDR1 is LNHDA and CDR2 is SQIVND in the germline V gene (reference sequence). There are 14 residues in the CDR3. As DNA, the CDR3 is TGTGCCAGTAGTATAGACGAGGATCTCGGTGAGCAGTTCTTC. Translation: CASSIDEDLGEQFF.

For the CDR3, the DNA is TGTGCCAGCAGTGGACCGTACCGAGGGGAGCAGTACTTC. Its translation: CASSGPYRGEQYF. The J gene is TRBJ2-7, the V gene TRBV27, with a tentative D call TRBD2 (5 bases). V lost 5 bases and J lost 7, with 15 bases in between. The germline V gene has CDR1 MNHEY and CDR2 SMNVEV (reference sequence). The CDR3 consists of 13 residues.

CDR3 in amino acids: CASSPSGSTDEQFF. As DNA, the CDR3 is TGTGCCAGCAGTCCTAGCGGGAGTACGGATGAGCAGTTCTTC. The rearrangement links TRBV28 to TRBJ2-1; the match to TRBD2 covers 10 bases. This CDR3 spans 14 amino acids. Per the germline V gene, CDR1 is MDHEN and CDR2 is SYDVKM. Trimming at V came to 5 bases and at J to 8 bases, leaving 6 bases not matched to a gene.

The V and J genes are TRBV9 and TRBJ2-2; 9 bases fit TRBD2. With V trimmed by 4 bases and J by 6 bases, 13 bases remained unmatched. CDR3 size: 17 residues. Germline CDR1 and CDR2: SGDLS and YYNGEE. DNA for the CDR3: TGTGCCAGCAGCTCCCCAGCGGGAGGTTTTAGCCCCGGGGAGCTGTTTTTT. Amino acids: CASSSPAGGFSPGELFF.

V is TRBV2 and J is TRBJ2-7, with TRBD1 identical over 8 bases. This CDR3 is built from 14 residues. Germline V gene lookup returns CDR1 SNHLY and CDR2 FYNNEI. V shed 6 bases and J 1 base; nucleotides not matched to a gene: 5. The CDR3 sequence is CASSLTGDSYEQYF. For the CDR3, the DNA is TGTGCCAGCAGCCTGACAGGGGATTCCTACGAGCAGTACTTC. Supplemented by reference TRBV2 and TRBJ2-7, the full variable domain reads EPEVTQTPSHQVTQMGQEVILRCVPISNHLYFYWYRQILGQKVEFLVSFYNNEISEKSEIFDDQFSVERPDGSNFTLKIRSTKLEDSAMYFCASSLTGDSYEQYFGPGTRLTVT.

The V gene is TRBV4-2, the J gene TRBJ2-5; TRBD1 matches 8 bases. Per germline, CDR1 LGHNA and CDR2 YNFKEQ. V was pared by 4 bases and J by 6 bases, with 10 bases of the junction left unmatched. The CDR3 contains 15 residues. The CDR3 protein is CASSLQGAGVQTQYF. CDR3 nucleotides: TGTGCCAGCAGCCTCCAGGGGGCAGGAGTACAGACCCAGTACTTC.

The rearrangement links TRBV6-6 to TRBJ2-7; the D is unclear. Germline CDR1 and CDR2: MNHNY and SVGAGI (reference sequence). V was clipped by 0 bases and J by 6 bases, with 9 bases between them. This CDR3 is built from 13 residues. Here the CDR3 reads CASSYSGSSEQYF. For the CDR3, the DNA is TGTGCCAGCAGTTACTCAGGGTCGAGCGAGCAGTACTTC.

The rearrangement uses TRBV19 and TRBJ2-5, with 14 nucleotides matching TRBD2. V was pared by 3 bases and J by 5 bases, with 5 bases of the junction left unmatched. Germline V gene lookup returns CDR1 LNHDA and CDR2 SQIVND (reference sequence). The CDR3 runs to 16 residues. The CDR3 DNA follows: TGTGCCAGTAGTATGGGACTAGCGGGAGTAAAGGAGACCCAGTACTTC. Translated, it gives CASSMGLAGVKETQYF. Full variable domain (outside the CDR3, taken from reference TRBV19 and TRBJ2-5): DGGITQSPKYLFRKEGQNVTLSCEQNLNHDAMYWYRQDPGQGLRLIYYSQIVNDFQKGDIAEGYSVSREKKESFPLTVTSAQKNPTAFYLCASSMGLAGVKETQYFGPGTRLLVL.

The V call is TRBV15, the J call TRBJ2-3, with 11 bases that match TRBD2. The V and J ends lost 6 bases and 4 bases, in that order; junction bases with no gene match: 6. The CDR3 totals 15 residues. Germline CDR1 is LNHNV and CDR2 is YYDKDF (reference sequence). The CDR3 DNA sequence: TGTGCCACCAGTCGTAGCGGGAGGGTTGCAGATACGCAGTATTTT. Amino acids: CATSRSGRVADTQYF.

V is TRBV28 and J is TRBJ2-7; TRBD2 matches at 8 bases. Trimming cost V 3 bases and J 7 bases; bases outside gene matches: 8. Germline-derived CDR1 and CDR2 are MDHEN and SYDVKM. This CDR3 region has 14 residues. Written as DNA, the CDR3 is TGTGCCAGCAGTTTTCTACTAGCGGAGTCGGAGCAGTACTTC. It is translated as CASSFLLAESEQYF.

The CDR3 nucleotides read TGTGCCAGCAGCTTATCGGAGGGGCGGGAGGTGTATACCGGGGAGCTGTTTTTT. Protein sequence: CASSLSEGREVYTGELFF. The chain couples TRBV13 to TRBJ2-2; 8 nucleotides line up with TRBD2. Germline CDR1 PRHDT, CDR2 FYEKMQ (reference sequence). The CDR3 has 18 amino acids. The V and J ends lost 2 bases and 5 bases, in that order; junction bases with no gene match: 13.

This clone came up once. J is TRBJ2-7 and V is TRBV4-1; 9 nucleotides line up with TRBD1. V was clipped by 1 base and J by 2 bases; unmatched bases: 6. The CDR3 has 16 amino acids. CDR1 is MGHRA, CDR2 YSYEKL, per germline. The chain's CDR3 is CASSQVLGTGTYEQYF. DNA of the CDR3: TGCGCCAGCAGCCAAGTTTTAGGGACAGGGACCTACGAGCAGTACTTC.